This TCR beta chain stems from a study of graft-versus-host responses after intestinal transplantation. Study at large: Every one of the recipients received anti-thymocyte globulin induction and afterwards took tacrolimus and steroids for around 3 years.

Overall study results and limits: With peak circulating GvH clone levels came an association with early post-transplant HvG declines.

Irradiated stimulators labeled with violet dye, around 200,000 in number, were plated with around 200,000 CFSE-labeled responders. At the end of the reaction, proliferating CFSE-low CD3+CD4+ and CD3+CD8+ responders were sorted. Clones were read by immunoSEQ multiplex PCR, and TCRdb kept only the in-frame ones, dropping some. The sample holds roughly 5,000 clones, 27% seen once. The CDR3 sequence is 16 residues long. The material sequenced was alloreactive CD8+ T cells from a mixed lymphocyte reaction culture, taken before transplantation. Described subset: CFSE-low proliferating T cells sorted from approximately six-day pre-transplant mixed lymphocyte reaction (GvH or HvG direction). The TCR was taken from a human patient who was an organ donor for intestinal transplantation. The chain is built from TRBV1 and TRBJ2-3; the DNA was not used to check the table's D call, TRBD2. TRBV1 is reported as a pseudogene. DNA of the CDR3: TGCACCAGCAGCCAAGAGGGGCTAGCGGAGGTCAGTACGCAGTATTTT. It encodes CTSSQEGLAEVSTQYF.